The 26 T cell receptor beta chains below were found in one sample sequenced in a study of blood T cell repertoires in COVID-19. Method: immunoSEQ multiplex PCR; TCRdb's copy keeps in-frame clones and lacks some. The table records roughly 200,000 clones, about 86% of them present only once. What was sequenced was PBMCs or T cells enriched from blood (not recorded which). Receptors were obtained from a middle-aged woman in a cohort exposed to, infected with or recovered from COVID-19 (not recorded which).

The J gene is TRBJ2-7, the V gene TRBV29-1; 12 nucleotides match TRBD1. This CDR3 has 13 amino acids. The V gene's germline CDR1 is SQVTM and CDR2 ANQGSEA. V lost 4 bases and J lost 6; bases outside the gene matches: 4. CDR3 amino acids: CSVVGTGGGEQYF. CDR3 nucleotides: TGCAGCGTTGTTGGGACAGGGGGCGGCGAGCAGTACTTC.

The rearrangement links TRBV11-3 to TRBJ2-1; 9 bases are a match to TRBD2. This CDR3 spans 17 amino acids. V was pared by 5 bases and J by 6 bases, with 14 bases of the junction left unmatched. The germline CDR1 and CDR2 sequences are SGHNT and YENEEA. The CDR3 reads CASSAPTSGWGSNEQFF. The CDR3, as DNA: TGTGCCAGCAGCGCCCCCACTAGCGGGTGGGGGTCCAATGAGCAGTTCTTC.

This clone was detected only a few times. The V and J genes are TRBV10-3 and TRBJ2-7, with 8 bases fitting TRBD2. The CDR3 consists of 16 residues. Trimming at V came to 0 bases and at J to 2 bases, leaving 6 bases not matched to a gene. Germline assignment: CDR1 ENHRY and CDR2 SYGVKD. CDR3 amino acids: CAISESETSVAYEQYF. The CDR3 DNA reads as TGTGCCATCAGTGAGTCAGAGACTAGCGTCGCCTACGAGCAGTACTTC.

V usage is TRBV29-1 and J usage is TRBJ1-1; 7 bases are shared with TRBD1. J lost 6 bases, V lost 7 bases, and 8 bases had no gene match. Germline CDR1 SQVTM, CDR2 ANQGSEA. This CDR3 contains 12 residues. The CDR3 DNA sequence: TGCAGCGCCTCTGACAGGGTCCCTGAAGCTTTCTTT. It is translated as CSASDRVPEAFF.

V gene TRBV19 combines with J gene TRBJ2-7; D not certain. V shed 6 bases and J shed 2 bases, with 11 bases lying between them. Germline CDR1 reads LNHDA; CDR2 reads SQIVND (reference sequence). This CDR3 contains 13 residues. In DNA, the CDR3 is TGTGCCAGTAGATCGACAATCCCCTACGAGCAGTACTTC. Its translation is CASRSTIPYEQYF.

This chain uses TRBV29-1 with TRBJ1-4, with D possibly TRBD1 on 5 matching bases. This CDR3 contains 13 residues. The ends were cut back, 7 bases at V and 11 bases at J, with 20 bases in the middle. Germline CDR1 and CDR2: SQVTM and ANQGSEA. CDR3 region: CSASRTREGKLFF. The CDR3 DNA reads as TGCAGCGCTTCAAGGACCAGGGAGGGGAAACTGTTTTTT.

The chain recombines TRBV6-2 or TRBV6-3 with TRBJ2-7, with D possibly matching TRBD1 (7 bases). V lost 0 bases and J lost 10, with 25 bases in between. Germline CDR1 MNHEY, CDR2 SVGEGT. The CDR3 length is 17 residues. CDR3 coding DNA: TGTGCCAGCAGTTACTCGCCCATGGGCAGGGGGGTACGAGGACAGTACTTC. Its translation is CASSYSPMGRGVRGQYF.

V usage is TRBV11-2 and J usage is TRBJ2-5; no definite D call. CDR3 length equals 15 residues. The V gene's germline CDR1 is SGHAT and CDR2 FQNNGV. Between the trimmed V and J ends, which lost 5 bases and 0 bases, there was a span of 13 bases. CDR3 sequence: CASSLIGRDQETQYF. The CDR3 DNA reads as TGTGCCAGCAGCCTGATAGGCCGGGACCAAGAGACCCAGTACTTC.

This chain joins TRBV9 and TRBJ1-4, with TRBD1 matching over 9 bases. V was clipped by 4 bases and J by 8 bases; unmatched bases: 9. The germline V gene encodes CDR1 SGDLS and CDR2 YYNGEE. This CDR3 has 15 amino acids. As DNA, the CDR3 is TGTGCCAGCAGCCCGGGGGACAGGGTATTAGAAAAACTGTTTTTT. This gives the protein CASSPGDRVLEKLFF.

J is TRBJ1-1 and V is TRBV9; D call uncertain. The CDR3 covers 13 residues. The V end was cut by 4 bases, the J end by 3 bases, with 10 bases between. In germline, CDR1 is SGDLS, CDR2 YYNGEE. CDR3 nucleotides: TGTGCCAGCAGCTTCTCCACGGACACTGAAGCTTTCTTT. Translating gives CASSFSTDTEAFF.

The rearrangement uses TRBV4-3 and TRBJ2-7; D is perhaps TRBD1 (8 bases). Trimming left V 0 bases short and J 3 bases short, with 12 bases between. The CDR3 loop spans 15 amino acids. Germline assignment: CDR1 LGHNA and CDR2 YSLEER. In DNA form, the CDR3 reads TGCGCCAGCAGCCAAGAAAGCGGGACAGGCTACGAGCAGTACTTC. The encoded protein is CASSQESGTGYEQYF.

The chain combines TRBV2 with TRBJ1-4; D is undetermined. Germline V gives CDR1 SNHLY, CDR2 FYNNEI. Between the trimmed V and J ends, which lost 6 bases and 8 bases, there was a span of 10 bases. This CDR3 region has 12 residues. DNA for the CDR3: TGTGCCAGCAGGAACAGAGAAGAAAAACTGTTTTTT. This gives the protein CASRNREEKLFF.

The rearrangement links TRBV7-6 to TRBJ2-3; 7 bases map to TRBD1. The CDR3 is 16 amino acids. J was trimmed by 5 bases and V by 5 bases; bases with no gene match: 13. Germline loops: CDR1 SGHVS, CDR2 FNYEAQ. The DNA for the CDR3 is TGTGCCAGCAGCCACAAGACGACAGGGAGCTTAGATACGCAGTATTTT. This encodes CASSHKTTGSLDTQYF.

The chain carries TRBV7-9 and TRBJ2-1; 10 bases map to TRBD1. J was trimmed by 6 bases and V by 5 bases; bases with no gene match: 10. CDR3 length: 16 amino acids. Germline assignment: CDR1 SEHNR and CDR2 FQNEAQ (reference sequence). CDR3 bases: TGTGCCAGCAGCGCCTTTCTCGGGACAGGGGTCAATGAGCAGTTCTTC. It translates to CASSAFLGTGVNEQFF.

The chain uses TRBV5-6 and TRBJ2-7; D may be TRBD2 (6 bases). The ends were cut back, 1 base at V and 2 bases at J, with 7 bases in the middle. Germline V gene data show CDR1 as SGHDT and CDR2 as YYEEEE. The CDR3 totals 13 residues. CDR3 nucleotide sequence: TGTGCCAGCAGCTTGTGGGGGGCCTACGAGCAGTACTTC. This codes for CASSLWGAYEQYF.

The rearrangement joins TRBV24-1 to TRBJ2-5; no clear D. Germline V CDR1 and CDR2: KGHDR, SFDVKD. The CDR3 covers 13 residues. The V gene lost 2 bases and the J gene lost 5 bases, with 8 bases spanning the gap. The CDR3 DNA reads TGTGCCACCAGTGATTCTAGTTCTGAGACCCAGTACTTC. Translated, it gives CATSDSSSETQYF.

The chain's CDR3 is CASSTDREIYYEQFF. Written as DNA, the CDR3 is TGTGCCAGCAGTACCGACAGGGAAATTTATTATGAGCAGTTCTTC. This chain connects TRBV28 to TRBJ2-1; TRBD1 matches 7 bases. Per germline, CDR1 MDHEN and CDR2 SYDVKM. V dropped 5 bases and J dropped 8; count of bases not matched to a gene: 12. The CDR3 runs 15 residues.

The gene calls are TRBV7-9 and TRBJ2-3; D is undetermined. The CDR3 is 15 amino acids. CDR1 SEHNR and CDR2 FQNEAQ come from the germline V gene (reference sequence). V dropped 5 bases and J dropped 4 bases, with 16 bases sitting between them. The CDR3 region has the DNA TGTGCCAGCAGCCCCCGAAGAGCCCTCCCAGATACGCAGTATTTT. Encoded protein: CASSPRRALPDTQYF.

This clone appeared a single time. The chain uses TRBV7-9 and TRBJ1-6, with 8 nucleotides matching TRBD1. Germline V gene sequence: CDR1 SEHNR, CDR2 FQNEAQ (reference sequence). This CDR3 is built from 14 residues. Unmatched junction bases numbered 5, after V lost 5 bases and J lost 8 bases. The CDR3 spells CASSKTGGDSPLHF. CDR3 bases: TGTGCCAGCAGCAAAACAGGGGGGGATTCACCCCTCCACTTT.

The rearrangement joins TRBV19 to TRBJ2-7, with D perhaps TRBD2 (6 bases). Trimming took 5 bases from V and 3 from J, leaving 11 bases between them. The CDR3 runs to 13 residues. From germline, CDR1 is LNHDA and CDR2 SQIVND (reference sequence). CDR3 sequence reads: CASSAGGNYEQYF. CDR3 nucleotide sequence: TGTGCCAGTAGTGCCGGGGGAAACTACGAGCAGTACTTC.

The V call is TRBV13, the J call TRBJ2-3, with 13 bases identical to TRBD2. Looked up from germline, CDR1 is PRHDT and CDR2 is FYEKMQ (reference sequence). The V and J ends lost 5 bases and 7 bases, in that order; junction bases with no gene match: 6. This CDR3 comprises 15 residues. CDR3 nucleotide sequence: TGTGCCAGCAGCCCATCGGGACTAGCGGGGAATACGCAGTATTTT. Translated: CASSPSGLAGNTQYF.

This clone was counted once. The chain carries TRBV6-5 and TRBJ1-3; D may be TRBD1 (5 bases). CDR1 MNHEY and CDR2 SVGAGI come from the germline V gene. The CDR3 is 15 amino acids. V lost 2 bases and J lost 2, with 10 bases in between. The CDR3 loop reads CASSYGRVAGNTIYF. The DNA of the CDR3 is TGTGCCAGCAGTTACGGCAGGGTGGCTGGAAACACCATATATTTT.

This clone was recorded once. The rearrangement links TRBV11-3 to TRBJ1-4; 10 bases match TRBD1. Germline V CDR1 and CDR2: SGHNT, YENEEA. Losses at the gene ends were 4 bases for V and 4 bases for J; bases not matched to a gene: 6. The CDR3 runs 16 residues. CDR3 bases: TGTGCCAGCAGCTCCGGGACAGGGGTGCTTAATGAAAAACTGTTTTTT. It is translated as CASSSGTGVLNEKLFF.

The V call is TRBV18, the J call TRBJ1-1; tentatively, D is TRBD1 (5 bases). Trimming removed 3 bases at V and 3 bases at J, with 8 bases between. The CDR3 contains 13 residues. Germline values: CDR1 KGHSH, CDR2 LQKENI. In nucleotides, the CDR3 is TGTGCCAGCTCACCTCGGGGGGACACTGAAGCTTTCTTT. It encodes CASSPRGDTEAFF.

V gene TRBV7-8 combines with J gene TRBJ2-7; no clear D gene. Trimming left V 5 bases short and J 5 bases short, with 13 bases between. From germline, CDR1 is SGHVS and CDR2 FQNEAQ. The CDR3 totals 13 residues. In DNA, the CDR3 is TGTGCCAGCAGCCCACTCATTCGGGACGAGCAGTACTTC. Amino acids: CASSPLIRDEQYF.

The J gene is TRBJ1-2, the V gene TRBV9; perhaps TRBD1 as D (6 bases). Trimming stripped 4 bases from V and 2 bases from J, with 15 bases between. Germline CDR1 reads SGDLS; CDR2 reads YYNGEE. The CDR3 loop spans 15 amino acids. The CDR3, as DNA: TGTGCCAGCAGCATCACAGGGCTAGAAAACTATGGCTACACCTTC. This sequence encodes CASSITGLENYGYTF.